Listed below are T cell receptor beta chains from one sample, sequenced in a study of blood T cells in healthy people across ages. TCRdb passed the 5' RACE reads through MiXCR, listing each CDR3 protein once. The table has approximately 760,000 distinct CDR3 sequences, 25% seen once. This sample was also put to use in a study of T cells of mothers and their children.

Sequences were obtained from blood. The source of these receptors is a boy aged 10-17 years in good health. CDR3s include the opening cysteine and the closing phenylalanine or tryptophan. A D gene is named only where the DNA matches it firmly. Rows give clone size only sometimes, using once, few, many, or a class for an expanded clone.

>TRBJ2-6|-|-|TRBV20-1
TGCAGTGCCAGAGGGGTTGCTGGTTATGGGGCCAACGTCCTGACTTTC
CSARGVAGYGANVLTF
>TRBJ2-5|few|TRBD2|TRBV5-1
TGCGCCAGCCAGACGGGACTAGCGAAACAAGAGACCCAGTACTTC
CASQTGLAKQETQYF
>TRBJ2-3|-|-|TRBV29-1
TGCAGCGTCCCAGGGGCGCGAGGTACGCAGTATTTT
CSVPGARGTQYF
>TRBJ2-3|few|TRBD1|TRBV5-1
TGCGCCAGCAGCTCGGGACAGCGCACAGATACGCAGTATTTT
CASSSGQRTDTQYF
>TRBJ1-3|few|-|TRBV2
TGTGCCAGCATGAAACAAATGGGACCGATTAGCTCTGGAAACACCATATGTTTT
CASMKQMGPISSGNTICF
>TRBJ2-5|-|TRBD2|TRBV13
TGTGCCAGCAGCTTAGGGAAAGGGCTAGCGGGGCCGTTCTTCCAAGAGACCCAGTACTTC
CASSLGKGLAGPFFQETQYF
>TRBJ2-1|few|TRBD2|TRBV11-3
TGTGCCAGCAGCTTAAGGGCTAGCGGGCTCTATGAGCAGTTCTTC
CASSLRASGLYEQFF
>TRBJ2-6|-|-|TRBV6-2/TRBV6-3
TGTGCCAGCAGTTACGGCGGGGCTGGGGCCAACGTCCTGACTTTC
CASSYGGAGANVLTF
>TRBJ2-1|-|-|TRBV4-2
TGTGCCAGCAGCCAAGCGGGGTCAGGAGGCCGCGGTGAGCAGTTCTTC
CASSQAGSGGRGEQFF
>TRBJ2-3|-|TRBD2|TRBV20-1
TGCAGTGCTCCGAGACTAGCGGGACATCTCACAGATACGCAGTATTTT
CSAPRLAGHLTDTQYF
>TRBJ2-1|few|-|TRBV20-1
TGCAGTGCTAGAGATCGGGGCCGAGTGAATGAGCAGTTCTTC
CSARDRGRVNEQFF
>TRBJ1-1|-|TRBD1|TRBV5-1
TGCGCCAGCAGCAACTACAGGGGGCTGGACACTGAAGCTTTCTTT
CASSNYRGLDTEAFF
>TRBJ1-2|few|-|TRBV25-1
TGTGCCAGCAGTGAATCGTCTGGGGGAGCTAACTATGGCTACACCTTC
CASSESSGGANYGYTF
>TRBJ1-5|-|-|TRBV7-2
TGTGCCAGCAGCTTAGCCATCCAAGGCCAGCCCCAGCATTTT
CASSLAIQGQPQHF
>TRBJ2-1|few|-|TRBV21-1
TGTGCCAGCAGCAAAGTGGGAGGAAAACAAGGGATGGGCTCCTACAATGAGCAGTTCTTC
CASSKVGGKQGMGSYNEQFF
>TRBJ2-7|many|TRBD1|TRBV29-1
TGCAGCCCACTGGACAGGGACCGCGAGCAGTACTTC
CSPLDRDREQYF
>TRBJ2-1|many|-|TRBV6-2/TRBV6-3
TGTGCCAGCAGTCAACTCAATGAGCAGTTCTTC
CASSQLNEQFF
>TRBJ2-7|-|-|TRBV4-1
TGCGCCAGCAGCCAAGATCGCTTCTACTCCTACGAGCAGTACTTC
CASSQDRFYSYEQYF